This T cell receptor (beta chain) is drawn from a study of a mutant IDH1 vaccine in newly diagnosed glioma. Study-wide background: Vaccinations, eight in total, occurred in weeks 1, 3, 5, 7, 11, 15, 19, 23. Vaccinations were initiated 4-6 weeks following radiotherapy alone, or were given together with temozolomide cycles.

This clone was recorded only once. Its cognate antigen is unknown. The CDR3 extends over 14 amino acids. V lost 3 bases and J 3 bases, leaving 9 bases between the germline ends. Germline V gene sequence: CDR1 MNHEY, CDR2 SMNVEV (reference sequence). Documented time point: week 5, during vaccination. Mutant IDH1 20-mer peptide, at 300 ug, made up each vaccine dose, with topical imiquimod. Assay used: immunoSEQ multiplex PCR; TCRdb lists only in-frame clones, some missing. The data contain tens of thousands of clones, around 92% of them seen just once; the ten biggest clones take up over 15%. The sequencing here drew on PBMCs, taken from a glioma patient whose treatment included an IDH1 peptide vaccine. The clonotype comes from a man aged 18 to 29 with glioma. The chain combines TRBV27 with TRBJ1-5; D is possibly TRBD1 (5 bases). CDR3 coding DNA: TGTGCCAGCAGTTTCCGAGGGACCAATCAGCCCCAGCATTTT. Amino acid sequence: CASSFRGTNQPQHF.